Described below is a single T cell receptor beta chain sequence and its context. TCRdb's table, derived via immunoSEQ multiplex PCR, lists solely in-frame clones and lacks some. The sample carries around 500,000 clones, over 70% recorded once. Germline-derived CDR1 and CDR2 are MNHEY and SVGAGI. Trimming removed 5 bases at V and 5 bases at J, with 15 bases between. This CDR3 contains 14 residues. These data originate in a study of shared clonotypes between healthy human individuals. The clonotype originates from a woman between 40 and 50 years old in good health. Some clones in this sample may be carry-over from other donors' samples. The chain is built from TRBV6-5 and TRBJ2-5; D perhaps matches TRBD1 (5 bases). The sample comprised PBMCs. The CDR3 coding sequence is TGTGCCAGCAGTAACGGACCGAAGGGGGAGACCCAGTACTTC. Amino acids: CASSNGPKGETQYF.